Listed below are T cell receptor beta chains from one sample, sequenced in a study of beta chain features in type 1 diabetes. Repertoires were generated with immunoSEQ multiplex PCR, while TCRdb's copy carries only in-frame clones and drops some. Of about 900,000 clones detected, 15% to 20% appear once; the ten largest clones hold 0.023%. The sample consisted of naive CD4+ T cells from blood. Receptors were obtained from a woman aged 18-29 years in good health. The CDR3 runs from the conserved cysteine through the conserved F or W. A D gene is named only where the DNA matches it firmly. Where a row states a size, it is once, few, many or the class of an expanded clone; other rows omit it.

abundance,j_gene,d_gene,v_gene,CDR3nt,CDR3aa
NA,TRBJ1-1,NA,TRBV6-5,TGTGCCAGCAGGAAACCTTACTGGAACACTGAAGCTTTCTTT,CASRKPYWNTEAFF
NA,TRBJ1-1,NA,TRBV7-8,TGTGCCAGCAGCTTAGAAGGTCGAAGTCACACTGAAGCTTTCTTT,CASSLEGRSHTEAFF
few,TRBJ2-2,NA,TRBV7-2,TGTGCCAGATTCTGGTGGGCAGGGGCCACCGGGGAGCTGTTTTTT,CARFWWAGATGELFF
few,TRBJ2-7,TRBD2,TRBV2,TGTGCCAGCAGTGGAAGACTAGCCGGCGAGCAGTACTTC,CASSGRLAGEQYF
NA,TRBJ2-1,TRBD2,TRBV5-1,TGCGCCAGCAGCTTCGCCGGGACTAGCGGGGCCTCCTACAATGAGCAGTTCTTC,CASSFAGTSGASYNEQFF
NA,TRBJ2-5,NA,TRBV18,TGTGCCAGCTCACCAGAGGAGGGCAAAGGAGGGGAGACCCAGTACTTC,CASSPEEGKGGETQYF
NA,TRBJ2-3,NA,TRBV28,TGTGCCAGCAGTGTCCCGACTGCAGGGGCAGATACGCAGTATTTT,CASSVPTAGADTQYF
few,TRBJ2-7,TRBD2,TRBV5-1,TGCGCCAGCAGCTTGACTAGCGGGTTTAGTGAGCAGTACTTC,CASSLTSGFSEQYF
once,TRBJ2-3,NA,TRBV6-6,TGTGCCAGCAGTTACGGACAGCATACGCAGTATTTT,CASSYGQHTQYF
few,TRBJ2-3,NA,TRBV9,TGTGCCAGCAGCGTAAGGGTAAGCACAGATACGCAGTATTTT,CASSVRVSTDTQYF
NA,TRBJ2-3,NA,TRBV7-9,TGTGCCAGCGCTAGCACAGATACGCAGTATTTT,CASASTDTQYF
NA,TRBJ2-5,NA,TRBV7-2,TGTGCCAGCAGCTTATGGGCCAGCGACCAAGAGACCCAGTACTTC,CASSLWASDQETQYF
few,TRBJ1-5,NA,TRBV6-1,TGTGCCAGCAGTGACAGGGAAGGACAGCCCCAGCATTTT,CASSDREGQPQHF
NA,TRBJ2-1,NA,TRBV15,TGTGCCACCAGCAAGCTAGTCCGCTATGAGCAGTTCTTC,CATSKLVRYEQFF
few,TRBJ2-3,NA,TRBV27,TGTGCCAGCAGTTTAGCCAGCACAGATACGCAGTATTTT,CASSLASTDTQYF
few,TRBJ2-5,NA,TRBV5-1,TGCGCCAGCAGGCAGGGATCTGCGTTACGAGAGACCCAGTACTTC,CASRQGSALRETQYF
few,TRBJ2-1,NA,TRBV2,TGTGCCAGCATAAGGGGGCTAGCGAACAATGAGCAGTTCTTC,CASIRGLANNEQFF
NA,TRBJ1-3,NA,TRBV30,TGTGCCTGGAGTTTTCCGCCGAAAACTAGAAACACCATATATTTT,CAWSFPPKTRNTIYF
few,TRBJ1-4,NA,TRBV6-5,TGTGCCAGCAGTCACCTTAGGGAAAAACTGTTTTTT,CASSHLREKLFF
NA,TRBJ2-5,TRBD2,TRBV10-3,TGTGCCACCGCCCGGGCAGCGGGGGGCAGCGAGACCCAGTACTTC,CATARAAGGSETQYF
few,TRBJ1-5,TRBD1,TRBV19,TGTGCCAGTACGACAGGGTGGACGGGGCAGCCCCAGCATTTT,CASTTGWTGQPQHF
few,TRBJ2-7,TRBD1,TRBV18,TGTGCCAGCTCGAGCGGACAGGCGCTCTACGAGCAGTACTTC,CASSSGQALYEQYF
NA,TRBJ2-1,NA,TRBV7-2,TGTGCCAGCAGCCCCTCGGGTCTAGCCAACAATGAGCAGTTCTTC,CASSPSGLANNEQFF
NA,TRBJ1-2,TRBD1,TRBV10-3,TGTGCCATCAGTGATGGGACAGATGGCTACACCTTC,CAISDGTDGYTF
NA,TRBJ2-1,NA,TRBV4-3,TGCGCCAGCAGCCCGGCGGCGCGGGGAGAGCAGTTCTTC,CASSPAARGEQFF
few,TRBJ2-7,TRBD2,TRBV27,TGTGCCAGCAGTTTAGCTAGCGGGAGCTCCTACGAGCAGTACTTC,CASSLASGSSYEQYF
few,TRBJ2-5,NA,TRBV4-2,TGTGCCAGCAGCCAAGACCCCGGGGCAAGGGGAGAGACCCAGTACTTC,CASSQDPGARGETQYF
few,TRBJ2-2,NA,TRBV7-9,TGTGCCAGCAGCTTAGTGGTCGGGGAGCTGTTTTTT,CASSLVVGELFF